A selection of T cell receptor beta chains follows, all from one sample in a study of OX40 agonist ivuxolimab in advanced cancers. The protocol was immunoSEQ multiplex PCR, while the TCRdb copy is restricted to in-frame clones and leaves out a portion. The sample has approximately 61,000 clones, roughly 80% seen once. Here the sequenced sample was CD4+ or CD8+ T cells sorted from blood, taken in a trial of the OX40 agonist ivuxolimab. The receptors originated from an adult with an advanced solid tumor such as melanoma, head and neck, liver or kidney cancer. Each CDR3 is given with its conserved first and last residue. D genes are given only for firm matches. Rows give clone size only sometimes, using once, few, many, or a class for an expanded clone.

cdr3_aa: CSAAQGKGAFF; cdr3_nt: TGCAGTGCTGCTCAGGGGAAGGGAGCTTTCTTT; clone_size: few; d_call: .; j_call: TRBJ1-1; v_call: TRBV20-1
cdr3_aa: CASSMALRGRGATEAFF; cdr3_nt: TGTGCCAGTAGTATGGCCCTCAGGGGGCGCGGGGCGACTGAAGCTTTCTTT; clone_size: .; d_call: TRBD1; j_call: TRBJ1-1; v_call: TRBV19
cdr3_aa: CASSLATWQTEAFF; cdr3_nt: TGTGCCAGCAGCTTAGCGACCTGGCAGACAGAAGCTTTCTTT; clone_size: .; d_call: .; j_call: TRBJ1-1; v_call: TRBV7-8
cdr3_aa: CASSEGGQGAGGYTF; cdr3_nt: TGTGCCAGCAGTGAGGGGGGACAGGGGGCAGGTGGCTACACCTTC; clone_size: .; d_call: TRBD1; j_call: TRBJ1-2; v_call: TRBV2
cdr3_aa: CASSKSGVEWQETQYF; cdr3_nt: TGTGCCAGCAGTAAAAGCGGGGTTGAGTGGCAAGAGACCCAGTACTTC; clone_size: .; d_call: TRBD2; j_call: TRBJ2-5; v_call: TRBV5-4
cdr3_aa: CASSWDGRSGANVLTF; cdr3_nt: TGTGCCAGCAGCTGGGACGGCCGCTCTGGGGCCAACGTCCTGACTTTC; clone_size: .; d_call: .; j_call: TRBJ2-6; v_call: TRBV5-4
cdr3_aa: CASSFGQGGEKLFF; cdr3_nt: TGCGCCAGCAGCTTTGGACAGGGGGGTGAAAAACTGTTTTTT; clone_size: few; d_call: TRBD1; j_call: TRBJ1-4; v_call: TRBV5-1
cdr3_aa: CASNEQSSGANVLTF; cdr3_nt: TGTGCCAGCAACGAACAGAGCTCTGGGGCCAACGTCCTGACTTTC; clone_size: .; d_call: .; j_call: TRBJ2-6; v_call: TRBV2
cdr3_aa: CASSITGARRQETQYF; cdr3_nt: TGTGCCAGTAGTATAACAGGGGCCCGACGACAAGAGACCCAGTACTTC; clone_size: .; d_call: TRBD1; j_call: TRBJ2-5; v_call: TRBV19
cdr3_aa: CSVGSETQYF; cdr3_nt: TGCAGCGTTGGCTCCGAGACCCAGTACTTC; clone_size: .; d_call: .; j_call: TRBJ2-5; v_call: TRBV29-1
cdr3_aa: CASRLRAWTDTQYF; cdr3_nt: TGTGCCAGCAGGCTCCGGGCGTGGACAGATACGCAGTATTTT; clone_size: .; d_call: .; j_call: TRBJ2-3; v_call: TRBV6-1
cdr3_aa: CSVDGVFEGTGELFF; cdr3_nt: TGCAGCGTTGATGGTGTCTTCGAGGGCACCGGGGAGCTGTTTTTT; clone_size: .; d_call: .; j_call: TRBJ2-2; v_call: TRBV29-1
cdr3_aa: CASSPGRVDTQYF; cdr3_nt: TGTGCCAGCAGCCCCGGGAGGGTGGATACGCAGTATTTT; clone_size: .; d_call: TRBD2; j_call: TRBJ2-3; v_call: TRBV11-3
cdr3_aa: CATSKDQINTEAFF; cdr3_nt: TGTGCCACCAGCAAGGACCAGATCAACACTGAAGCTTTCTTT; clone_size: .; d_call: .; j_call: TRBJ1-1; v_call: TRBV15
cdr3_aa: CASSQGSNPVGSYTF; cdr3_nt: TGTGCCAGTAGTCAGGGCAGCAACCCGGTCGGGTCCTACACCTTC; clone_size: once; d_call: .; j_call: TRBJ1-2; v_call: TRBV19
cdr3_aa: CASSLYWSGGSNSPLHF; cdr3_nt: TGTGCCAGCAGTTTATATTGGTCGGGGGGCAGTAATTCACCCCTCCACTTT; clone_size: .; d_call: .; j_call: TRBJ1-6; v_call: TRBV27
cdr3_aa: CASSYDSFRVF; cdr3_nt: TGTGCCAGCAGTTACGACTCGTTCCGTGTCTTC; clone_size: .; d_call: .; j_call: TRBJ2-4; v_call: TRBV6-5
cdr3_aa: CASSPEKNTEAFF; cdr3_nt: TGTGCCAGTAGTCCGGAAAAGAACACTGAAGCTTTCTTT; clone_size: .; d_call: .; j_call: TRBJ1-1; v_call: TRBV19
cdr3_aa: CASSDSRPGNTGELFF; cdr3_nt: TGTGCCAGCAGTGACTCGAGGCCAGGGAACACCGGGGAGCTGTTTTTT; clone_size: .; d_call: .; j_call: TRBJ2-2; v_call: TRBV6-4
cdr3_aa: CASSLAGERGISGANVLTF; cdr3_nt: TGCGCCAGCAGCTTGGCAGGGGAGAGGGGCATCTCTGGGGCCAACGTCCTGACTTTC; clone_size: .; d_call: .; j_call: TRBJ2-6; v_call: TRBV5-1
cdr3_aa: CASSPPGRGNQPQHF; cdr3_nt: TGTGCCAGTAGTCCTCCGGGGCGGGGCAATCAGCCCCAGCATTTT; clone_size: .; d_call: .; j_call: TRBJ1-5; v_call: TRBV19
cdr3_aa: CASSRTGGNQPQHF; cdr3_nt: TGTGCCAGCAGCCGCACAGGTGGCAATCAGCCCCAGCATTTT; clone_size: few; d_call: .; j_call: TRBJ1-5; v_call: TRBV11-2
cdr3_aa: CASSPRDRPYEQYF; cdr3_nt: TGTGCCAGCAGCCCCCGGGACAGACCCTACGAGCAGTACTTC; clone_size: .; d_call: TRBD1; j_call: TRBJ2-7; v_call: TRBV5-6
cdr3_aa: CASSGVGNTEAFF; cdr3_nt: TGTGCCAGCAGTGGGGTGGGGAACACTGAAGCTTTCTTT; clone_size: .; d_call: .; j_call: TRBJ1-1; v_call: TRBV25-1
cdr3_aa: CASSWRTTYGYTF; cdr3_nt: TGTGCCAGCAGTTGGCGGACGACCTATGGCTACACCTTC; clone_size: .; d_call: .; j_call: TRBJ1-2; v_call: TRBV14
cdr3_aa: CASSLQSNEQYF; cdr3_nt: TGCGCCAGCAGCTTACAGTCGAACGAGCAGTACTTC; clone_size: once; d_call: .; j_call: TRBJ2-7; v_call: TRBV5-1
cdr3_aa: CASSEALPNTEAFF; cdr3_nt: TGTGCCAGCAGTGAAGCGCTTCCGAACACTGAAGCTTTCTTT; clone_size: .; d_call: .; j_call: TRBJ1-1; v_call: TRBV6-1
cdr3_aa: CASHGGGLGEAFF; cdr3_nt: TGTGCCAGCCATGGAGGGGGATTAGGTGAAGCTTTCTTT; clone_size: .; d_call: .; j_call: TRBJ1-1; v_call: TRBV25-1
cdr3_aa: CASSTTGNNQPQHF; cdr3_nt: TGTGCCAGCTCAACGACAGGGAATAATCAGCCCCAGCATTTT; clone_size: .; d_call: TRBD1; j_call: TRBJ1-5; v_call: TRBV18
cdr3_aa: CASSQTGGRTDTQYF; cdr3_nt: TGCGCCAGCAGCCAAACAGGGGGGAGGACAGATACGCAGTATTTT; clone_size: .; d_call: TRBD1; j_call: TRBJ2-3; v_call: TRBV4-1
cdr3_aa: CATSRDLGAGRGQYF; cdr3_nt: TGTGCCACCAGCAGAGATCTAGGAGCTGGGAGAGGGCAGTACTTC; clone_size: .; d_call: .; j_call: TRBJ2-7; v_call: TRBV15
cdr3_aa: CASSKFEGWKTQYF; cdr3_nt: TGTGCCAGCAGCAAATTCGAGGGTTGGAAGACCCAGTACTTC; clone_size: few; d_call: .; j_call: TRBJ2-5; v_call: TRBV21-1
cdr3_aa: CASRAGLSTDTQYF; cdr3_nt: TGTGCCAGCAGAGCAGGGCTTAGCACAGATACGCAGTATTTT; clone_size: .; d_call: .; j_call: TRBJ2-3; v_call: TRBV27
cdr3_aa: CASSVDFRGKGAFF; cdr3_nt: TGTGCCAGCAGTGTGGATTTCCGGGGTAAAGGAGCTTTCTTT; clone_size: .; d_call: .; j_call: TRBJ1-1; v_call: TRBV2
cdr3_aa: CAISESVGLQYF; cdr3_nt: TGTGCCATCAGTGAGTCTGTAGGCCTGCAGTACTTC; clone_size: .; d_call: .; j_call: TRBJ2-5; v_call: TRBV10-3
cdr3_aa: CASSQVLGQGYGYTF; cdr3_nt: TGCGCCAGCAGCCAAGTCCTAGGACAGGGGTATGGCTACACCTTC; clone_size: .; d_call: TRBD1; j_call: TRBJ1-2; v_call: TRBV4-3
cdr3_aa: CASSPGPGETQYF; cdr3_nt: TGTGCCAGCAGCCCGGGACCAGGGGAGACCCAGTACTTC; clone_size: once; d_call: .; j_call: TRBJ2-5; v_call: TRBV5-6
cdr3_aa: CASSSPRDRGGEQFF; cdr3_nt: TGTGCTAGCAGCTCCCCCCGGGACAGGGGCGGTGAGCAGTTCTTC; clone_size: many; d_call: TRBD1; j_call: TRBJ2-1; v_call: TRBV7-7
cdr3_aa: CSVFVGYGETQYF; cdr3_nt: TGCAGCGTTTTTGTAGGGTATGGGGAGACCCAGTACTTC; clone_size: .; d_call: .; j_call: TRBJ2-5; v_call: TRBV29-1
cdr3_aa: CASSTELDSPLHF; cdr3_nt: TGTGCCAGCAGCACCGAGTTAGATTCACCCCTCCACTTT; clone_size: .; d_call: .; j_call: TRBJ1-6; v_call: TRBV5-6
cdr3_aa: CASSSGPFYGYTF; cdr3_nt: TGTGCCAGCAGCTCAGGACCGTTCTATGGCTACACCTTC; clone_size: .; d_call: .; j_call: TRBJ1-2; v_call: TRBV5-8
cdr3_aa: CASTWDRLLSYGYTF; cdr3_nt: TGTGCCAGCACTTGGGACAGGCTGTTAAGTTATGGCTACACCTTC; clone_size: .; d_call: TRBD1; j_call: TRBJ1-2; v_call: TRBV2
cdr3_aa: CASSVGTSGGQETQYF; cdr3_nt: TGTGCCAGCAGCGTGGGGACTAGCGGGGGGCAAGAGACCCAGTACTTC; clone_size: .; d_call: TRBD2; j_call: TRBJ2-5; v_call: TRBV9
cdr3_aa: CASKFSGLEAFF; cdr3_nt: TGTGCCAGCAAATTCTCAGGGTTGGAGGCTTTCTTT; clone_size: few; d_call: .; j_call: TRBJ1-1; v_call: TRBV2